This TCR beta chain was recorded in a study of CD8+ T cells in alopecia areata. As for the study in general: Tofacitinib exposure lasted 6 to 18 months, followed by 6 months off drug.

The V gene's germline CDR1 is LNHDA and CDR2 SQIVND (reference sequence). V was trimmed by 7 bases and J by 3 bases, leaving 19 bases between them. This CDR3 spans 16 amino acids. Study findings and constraints: In lesional scalp, particularly from alopecia totalis/universalis, clonality was higher than in normal scalp. Compared with mice, patients displayed less clear TCR sharing, possibly for HLA-related reasons.

Details on this clone: Its target is not known.

cDNA serving as the sequencing template came from extracted, reverse transcribed RNA. Assay: immunoSEQ multiplex PCR; the TCRdb copy retains only in-frame clones and omits some. The repertoire includes 150,000 to 190,000 clones, around half of them detected once, and roughly a fifth sits in the top ten. J is TRBJ2-1 and V is TRBV19; D is perhaps TRBD1 or TRBD2 (5 bases each). The source of this sequence is a human donor with alopecia areata. This material consisted of CD8+ T cells sorted from blood, taken at week 0. CDR3 nucleotides: TGTGCCAGTACCCCCCATCCGGCAGGGAGCTACAATGAGCAGTTCTTC. This codes for CASTPHPAGSYNEQFF.